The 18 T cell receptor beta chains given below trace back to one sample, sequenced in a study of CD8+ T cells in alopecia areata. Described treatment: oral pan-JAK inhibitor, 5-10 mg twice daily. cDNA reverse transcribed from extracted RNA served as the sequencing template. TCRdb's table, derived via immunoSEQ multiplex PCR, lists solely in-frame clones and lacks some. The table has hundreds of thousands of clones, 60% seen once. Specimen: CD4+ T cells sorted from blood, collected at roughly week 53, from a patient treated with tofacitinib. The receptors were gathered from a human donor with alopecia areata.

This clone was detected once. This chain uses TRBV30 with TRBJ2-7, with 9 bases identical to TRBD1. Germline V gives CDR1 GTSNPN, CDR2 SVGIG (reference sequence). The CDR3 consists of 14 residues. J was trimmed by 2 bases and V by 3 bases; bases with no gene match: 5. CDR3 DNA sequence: TGTGCCTGGAGCATGGGACAGGGAACCTACGAGCAGTACTTC. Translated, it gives CAWSMGQGTYEQYF.

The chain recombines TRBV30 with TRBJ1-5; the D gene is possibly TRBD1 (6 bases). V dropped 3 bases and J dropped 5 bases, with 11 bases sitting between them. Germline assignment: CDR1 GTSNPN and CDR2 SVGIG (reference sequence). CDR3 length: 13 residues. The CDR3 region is CAWSSQGDQPQHF. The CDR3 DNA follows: TGTGCCTGGAGCTCACAGGGTGATCAGCCCCAGCATTTT.

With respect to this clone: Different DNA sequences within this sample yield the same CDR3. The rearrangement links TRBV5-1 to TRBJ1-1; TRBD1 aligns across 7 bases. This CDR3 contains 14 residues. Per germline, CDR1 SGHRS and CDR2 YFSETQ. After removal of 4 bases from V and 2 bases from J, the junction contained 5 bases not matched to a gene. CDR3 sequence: CASSLGTANTEAFF. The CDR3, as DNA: TGCGCCAGCAGCCTCGGGACAGCTAACACTGAAGCTTTCTTT.

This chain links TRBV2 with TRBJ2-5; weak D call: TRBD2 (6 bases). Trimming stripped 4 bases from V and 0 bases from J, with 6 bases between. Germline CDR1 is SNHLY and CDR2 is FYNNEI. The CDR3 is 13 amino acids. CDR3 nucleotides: TGTGCCAGCAGTGGACTAGACCAAGAGACCCAGTACTTC. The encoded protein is CASSGLDQETQYF.

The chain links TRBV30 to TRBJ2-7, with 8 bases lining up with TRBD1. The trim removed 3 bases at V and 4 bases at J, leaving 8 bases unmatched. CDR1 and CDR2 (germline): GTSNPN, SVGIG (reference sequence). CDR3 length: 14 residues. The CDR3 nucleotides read TGTGCCTGGAGGGGAGACAGGGGATTTTACGAGCAGTACTTC. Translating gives CAWRGDRGFYEQYF.

Written as DNA, the CDR3 is TGCAGCGTTGCCGACAGGCTGGTGGCCAAAAACATTCAGTACTTC. This sequence encodes CSVADRLVAKNIQYF. V gene TRBV29-1 combines with J gene TRBJ2-4, with D possibly being TRBD1 (6 bases). CDR1 and CDR2 (germline): SQVTM, ANQGSEA. V lost 4 bases and J 1 base, leaving 14 bases between the germline ends. The length of the CDR3 is 15 residues.

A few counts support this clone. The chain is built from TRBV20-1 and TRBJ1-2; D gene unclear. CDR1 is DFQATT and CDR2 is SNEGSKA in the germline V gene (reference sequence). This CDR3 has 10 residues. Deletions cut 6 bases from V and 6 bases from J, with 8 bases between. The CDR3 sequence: CSAYGDGYTF. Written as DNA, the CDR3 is TGCAGTGCCTATGGGGATGGCTACACCTTC.

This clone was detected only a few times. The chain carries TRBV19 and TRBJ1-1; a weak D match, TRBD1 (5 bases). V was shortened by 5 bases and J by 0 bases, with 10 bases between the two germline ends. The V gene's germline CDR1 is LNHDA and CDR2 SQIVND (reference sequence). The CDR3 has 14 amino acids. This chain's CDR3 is CASSPLGVNTEAFF. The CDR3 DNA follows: TGTGCCAGTAGTCCTCTAGGGGTGAACACTGAAGCTTTCTTT.

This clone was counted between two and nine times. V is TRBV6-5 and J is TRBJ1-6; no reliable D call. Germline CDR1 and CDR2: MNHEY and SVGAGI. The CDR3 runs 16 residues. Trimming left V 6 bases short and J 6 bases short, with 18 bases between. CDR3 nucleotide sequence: TGTGCCAGCAGATACCCGGGCCTCGGGAGTAATTCACCCCTCCACTTT. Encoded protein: CASRYPGLGSNSPLHF.

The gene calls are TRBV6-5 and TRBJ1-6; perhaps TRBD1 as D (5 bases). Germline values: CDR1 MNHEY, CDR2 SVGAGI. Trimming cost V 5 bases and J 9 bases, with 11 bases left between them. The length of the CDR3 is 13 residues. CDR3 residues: CASSPGNGSPLHF. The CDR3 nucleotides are TGTGCCAGCAGTCCAGGGAACGGTTCACCCCTCCACTTT.

CDR3 residues: CASSYSPGGGYTF. The CDR3 DNA reads TGTGCCAGCAGTTACTCCCCCGGAGGAGGCTACACCTTC. The chain couples TRBV6-5 to TRBJ1-2, with unresolved D. Germline values: CDR1 MNHEY, CDR2 SVGAGI. CDR3 length equals 13 residues. V dropped 0 bases and J dropped 8 bases, with 10 bases sitting between them.

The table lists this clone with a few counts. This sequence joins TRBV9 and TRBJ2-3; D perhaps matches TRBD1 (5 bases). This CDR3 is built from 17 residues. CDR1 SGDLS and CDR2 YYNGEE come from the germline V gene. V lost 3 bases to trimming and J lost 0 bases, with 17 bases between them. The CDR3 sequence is CASSAMDNHPSTDTQYF. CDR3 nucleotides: TGTGCCAGCAGCGCCATGGACAACCATCCTAGCACAGATACGCAGTATTTT.

CDR3 sequence (DNA): TGTGCCATCAGGACCACAGCGGTGCATTCACCCCTCCACTTT. Its translation is CAIRTTAVHSPLHF. The rearrangement links TRBV10-3 to TRBJ1-6; D unclear. Germline CDR1 reads ENHRY; CDR2 reads SYGVKD. V lost 6 bases, J lost 8 bases, and 14 bases lay in between. CDR3 length equals 14 residues.

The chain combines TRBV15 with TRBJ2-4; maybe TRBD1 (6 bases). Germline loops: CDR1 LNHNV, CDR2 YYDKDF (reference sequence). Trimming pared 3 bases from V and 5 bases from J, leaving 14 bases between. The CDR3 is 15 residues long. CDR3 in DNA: TGTGCCACCAGCAGGGCCGACAGGTTCCAAAACATTCAGTACTTC. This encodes CATSRADRFQNIQYF.

The CDR3 region is CASSPSGGRQETQYF. The CDR3 nucleotides read TGTGCCAGCAGCCCCTCCGGGGGCAGACAAGAGACCCAGTACTTC. This chain connects TRBV5-4 to TRBJ2-5; D assignment may be TRBD1 or TRBD2 (6 bases each). V was trimmed by 4 bases and J by 2 bases, leaving 15 bases between them. Germline V gene sequence: CDR1 SGHNT, CDR2 YYREEE (reference sequence). The CDR3 loop spans 15 amino acids.

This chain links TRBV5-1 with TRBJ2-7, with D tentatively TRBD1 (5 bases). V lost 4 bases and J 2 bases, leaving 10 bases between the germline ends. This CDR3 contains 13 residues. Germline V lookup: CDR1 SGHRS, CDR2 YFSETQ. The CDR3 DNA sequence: TGCGCCAGCAGCGAGACAGTACCCTACGAGCAGTACTTC. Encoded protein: CASSETVPYEQYF.

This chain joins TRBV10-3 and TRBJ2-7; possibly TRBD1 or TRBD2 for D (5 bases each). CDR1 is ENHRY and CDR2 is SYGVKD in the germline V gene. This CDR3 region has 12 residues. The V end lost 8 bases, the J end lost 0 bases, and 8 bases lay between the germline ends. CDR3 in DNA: TGTGCCATCCGAGGGGACTCCTACGAGCAGTACTTC. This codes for CAIRGDSYEQYF.

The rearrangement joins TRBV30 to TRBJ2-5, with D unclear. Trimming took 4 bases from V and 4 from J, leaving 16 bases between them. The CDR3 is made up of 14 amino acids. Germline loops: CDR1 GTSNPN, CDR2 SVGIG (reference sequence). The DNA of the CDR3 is TGTGCCTGGAATTTTAACAGAGGCGCAGAGACCCAGTACTTC. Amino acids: CAWNFNRGAETQYF.